A single sample is the source of the 12 T cell receptor beta chains below, sequenced in a study of control samples from healthy donors and cancer patients. Clones were read by immunoSEQ multiplex PCR, and TCRdb kept only the in-frame ones, dropping some. Here the sample spans 390,000 or so clones, 75% to 95% being singletons. The sequenced sample was PBMCs. The receptors stem from a man in his forties with head and neck cancer.

The chain links TRBV6-5 to TRBJ2-2; the D call may be TRBD1 or TRBD2 (7 bases each). Germline V gene lookup returns CDR1 MNHEY and CDR2 SVGAGI. V was shortened by 0 bases and J by 6 bases, with 14 bases between the two germline ends. The CDR3 runs to 16 residues. The CDR3 nucleotides are TGTGCCAGCAGTTACTCAGGCAGGGGGAGGGCCGGGGAGCTGTTTTTT. It encodes CASSYSGRGRAGELFF.

CDR3 loop: CASSIGTSGPFYNEQFF. CDR3 bases: TGTGCCAGCAGTATTGGGACTAGCGGGCCTTTTTACAATGAGCAGTTCTTC. The chain employs TRBV28 and TRBJ2-1; 12 bases match TRBD2. Germline CDR1 MDHEN, CDR2 SYDVKM. The V gene end was trimmed by 5 bases and the J gene end by 4 bases; junction bases not matched to a gene: 9. The CDR3 contains 17 residues.

J is TRBJ1-1 and V is TRBV7-3; D gene ambiguous. The germline V and J ends were trimmed by 5 bases and 7 bases, with 11 bases remaining between them. Germline CDR1 SGHTA, CDR2 FQGTGA. This CDR3 comprises 12 residues. CDR3 in DNA: TGTGCCAGCAGCCCCGACGGGGTTGAAGCTTTCTTT. Amino acids: CASSPDGVEAFF.

J is TRBJ1-1 and V is TRBV3-1 (or the pseudogene TRBV3-2); TRBD1 agrees at 8 bases. The V gene end was trimmed by 3 bases and the J gene end by 4 bases; junction bases not matched to a gene: 13. This CDR3 contains 17 residues. Germline CDR1 is LGHDT and CDR2 is YNNKEL (reference sequence). The CDR3 region has the DNA TGTGCCAGCAGCCACGCGAGCGACACCGGGACAGGCACTGAAGCTTTCTTT. Translated: CASSHASDTGTGTEAFF.

The CDR3 DNA reads TGTGCCAGCAGCGCTAATGAAGAGTGGCAGGGGTCCACTGAAGCTTTCTTT. Residues: CASSANEEWQGSTEAFF. The chain carries TRBV21-1 and TRBJ1-1; the table's D gene call, TRBD1, was not cross checked with the DNA. TRBV21-1 is an annotated pseudogene. The CDR3 contains 17 residues.

The chain recombines TRBV10-1 with TRBJ1-1; D remains ambiguous. In germline, CDR1 is WNHNN, CDR2 SYGVQD (reference sequence). Trimming cost V 4 bases and J 0 bases, with 9 bases left between them. The CDR3 spans 14 residues. CDR3 DNA: TGCGCCAGCAGTGTTAGAGCAATGAACACTGAAGCTTTCTTT. Translating gives CASSVRAMNTEAFF.

The V call is TRBV5-1, the J call TRBJ2-2, with D perhaps TRBD1 (6 bases). Germline V gene sequence: CDR1 SGHRS, CDR2 YFSETQ. The CDR3 covers 17 residues. Trimming took 5 bases from V and 2 from J, leaving 19 bases between them. Here the CDR3 reads CASRQGTGTINTGELFF. CDR3 bases: TGCGCCAGCAGACAGGGAACCGGGACGATAAACACCGGGGAGCTGTTTTTT.

The V and J genes are TRBV21-1 and TRBJ2-5; the table gives TRBD1 as D, unverified against the DNA. TRBV21-1 is classified as a pseudogene. The CDR3 covers 12 residues. The CDR3 protein is CARTQPKDREYF. In DNA form, the CDR3 reads TGTGCCAGGACACAACCAAAGGACAGGGAGTACTTC.

J is TRBJ2-3 and V is TRBV11-2; D unresolved. Trimming pared 4 bases from V and 2 bases from J, leaving 10 bases between. Per germline, CDR1 SGHAT and CDR2 FQNNGV. CDR3 length equals 14 residues. The CDR3 bases are TGTGCCAGCAGCTGGTGGGGATCCACAGATACGCAGTATTTT. Its translation: CASSWWGSTDTQYF.

J is TRBJ1-5 and V is TRBV5-6; D unclear. The ends were cut back, 0 bases at V and 4 bases at J, with 11 bases in the middle. This CDR3 has 15 amino acids. CDR1 is SGHDT and CDR2 is YYEEEE in the germline V gene. CDR3: CASSLGPNPNQPQHF. CDR3 in DNA: TGTGCCAGCAGCTTGGGGCCCAATCCTAATCAGCCCCAGCATTTT. Supplemented by reference TRBV5-6 and TRBJ1-5, the full variable domain reads DAGVTQSPTHLIKTRGQQVTLRCSPKSGHDTVSWYQQALGQGPQFIFQYYEEEERQRGNFPDRFSGHQFPNYSSELNVNALLLGDSALYLCASSLGPNPNQPQHFGDGTRLSIL.

The CDR3 nucleotides are TGCGCCAGCAGCCAAGACGGCCTGGGGTACGAGCAGTACTTC. It is translated as CASSQDGLGYEQYF. This chain connects TRBV4-1 to TRBJ2-7; D gene uncertain. The CDR3 sequence is 14 residues long. The ends were cut back, 0 bases at V and 4 bases at J, with 10 bases in the middle. CDR1 and CDR2 (germline): MGHRA, YSYEKL.

The gene calls are TRBV3-1 (or the pseudogene TRBV3-2) and TRBJ2-7; TRBD2 matches at 7 bases. The CDR3 contains 16 residues. With V trimmed by 0 bases and J by 0 bases, 5 bases remained unmatched. CDR1 is LGHDT, CDR2 YNNKEL, per germline (reference sequence). CDR3 bases: TGTGCCAGCAGCCAAGATCGGGGGGTGTCCTCCTACGAGCAGTACTTC. Protein: CASSQDRGVSSYEQYF.